This T cell receptor (beta chain) was captured by sequencing in a study of blood T cell repertoires in COVID-19. The overall study: COVID-19 samples, acute and convalescent, were from the United States, Italy and Spain. PBMCs, B-cell-depleted T cells, or T cells provided the cDNA or gDNA that made up the material.

Original analysis: Estimation of nucleated cell counts relied on the amplification of reference gene primers. Sequencing was performed with immunoSEQ multiplex PCR; in TCRdb, only in-frame clones are kept and a portion is missing. D and trimming come from the DNA, and the V and J calls and clone size come from that table. The top ten clones hold roughly 1.7% of a sample with 150,000 to 180,000 clones, nearly 80% of them seen once. This clone has a handful of counts. Per the germline V gene, CDR1 is KGHSH and CDR2 is LQKENI. The ends were cut back, 5 bases at V and 3 bases at J, with 16 bases in the middle. The CDR3 consists of 16 residues.

The rearrangement uses TRBV18 and TRBJ2-2, with TRBD1 as a possible D gene (5 bases). The sequence was obtained from a man older than 75 with acute or convalescent COVID-19. The sample comprised peripheral blood. CDR3 sequence (DNA): TGTGCCAGCTCATCGCCACAGGATTGGGACACCGGGGAGCTGTTTTTT. This sequence encodes CASSSPQDWDTGELFF.